The TCR beta chain described here comes from a study of beta chain features in type 1 diabetes. This clone appeared many times. CDR1 and CDR2 (germline): SNHLY, FYNNEI. The germline V and J ends were trimmed by 1 base and 4 bases, with 4 bases remaining between them. This CDR3 has 12 residues. The entirety of the isolated RNA underwent reverse transcription, so expressed TCRB transcripts were sequenced. Clones were sequenced by immunoSEQ multiplex PCR, and TCRdb holds only the in-frame ones, with some missing. This table has hundreds of thousands of clones, approximately 8.2% appearing once. Sequencing used central memory CD4+ T cells from blood. This chain links TRBV2 with TRBJ1-2, with D hard to call. This receptor was taken from a woman younger than 30 in good health. The CDR3 region has the DNA TGTGCCAGCAGTGAAGGCGTCTATGGCTACACCTTC. Translated: CASSEGVYGYTF.